This T cell receptor beta chain came from a study of blood T cell repertoires in COVID-19. This clone was seen just once. J lost 3 bases, V lost 8 bases, and 5 bases had no gene match. There are 14 residues in the CDR3. Germline lookup yields CDR1 MNHEY and CDR2 SVGAGI. Using immunoSEQ multiplex PCR, the repertoire was profiled, and TCRdb retains in-frame clones only, with some absent. Of hundreds of thousands of clones detected, roughly 90% appear once; the ten largest clones hold more than 0.85%. The chain uses TRBV6-5 and TRBJ2-7; 12 nucleotides match TRBD1. Specimen: peripheral blood. The clonotype comes from a woman aged 40 to 55 with COVID-19, enrolled during active disease. This chain's CDR3 is CASGGTGGIYEQYF. DNA of the CDR3: TGTGCCAGCGGGGGGACAGGGGGCATCTACGAGCAGTACTTC.